This T cell receptor (beta chain) originates from a study of spatial heterogeneity in lung cancer. Overall study context: Each unique TCR and UMI combination was seen more than ten times on average in raw reads.

Findings and limits, study-wide: There were more appearances of ubiquitous expanded tumor TCRs in blood at resection than at follow-up.

Concerning this clonotype itself: Its matching antigen is unknown. The germline gene is not matched at one end of the junction; a read error may be the cause.

The germline gives CDR1 LGHDT, CDR2 YNNKEL (reference sequence). There are 15 residues in the CDR3. Time point specified: sample taken at primary tumor resection. Tumor, nontumor lung or frozen PBMC supplied whole RNA, sequenced without sorting. TCRdb ran MiXCR on the 5' RACE reads and lists one entry per CDR3 protein. Here the sample spans 50,000 to 65,000 distinct CDR3 sequences, around 8.2% being singletons. This TCR was sampled from a female donor with early-stage non-small cell lung cancer. Sequenced material: PBMCs, taken at surgery. The chain is built from TRBV3-1 and TRBJ2-1; D may be TRBD2 (6 bases). The CDR3 sequence: CASSQDTSSYNEQLF. The CDR3 bases are TGTGCCAGCAGCCAAGATACTAGCTCCTACAATGAGCAGCTCTTC.